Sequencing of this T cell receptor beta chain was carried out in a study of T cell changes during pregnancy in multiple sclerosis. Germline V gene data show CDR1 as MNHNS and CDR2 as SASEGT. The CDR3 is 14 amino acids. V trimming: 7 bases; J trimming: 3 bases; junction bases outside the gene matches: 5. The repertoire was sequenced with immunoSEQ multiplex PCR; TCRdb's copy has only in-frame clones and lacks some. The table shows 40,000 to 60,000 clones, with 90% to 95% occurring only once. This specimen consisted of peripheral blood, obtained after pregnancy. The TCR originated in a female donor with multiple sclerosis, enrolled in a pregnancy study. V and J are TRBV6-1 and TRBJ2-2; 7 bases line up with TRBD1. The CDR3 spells CASKNRGDTGELFF. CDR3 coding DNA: TGTGCCAGCAAGAACAGGGGCGACACCGGGGAGCTGTTTTTT.